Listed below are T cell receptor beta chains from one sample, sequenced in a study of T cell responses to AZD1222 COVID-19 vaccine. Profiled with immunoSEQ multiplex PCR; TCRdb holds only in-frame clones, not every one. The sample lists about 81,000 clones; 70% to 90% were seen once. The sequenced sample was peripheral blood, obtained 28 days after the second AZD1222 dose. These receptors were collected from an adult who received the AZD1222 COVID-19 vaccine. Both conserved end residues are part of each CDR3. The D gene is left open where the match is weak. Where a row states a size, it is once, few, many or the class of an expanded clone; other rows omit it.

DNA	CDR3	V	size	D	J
TGTGCCAGCCGGACAGGGACACCCTACGAGCAGTACTTC	CASRTGTPYEQYF	TRBV28	-	TRBD1	TRBJ2-7
TGCGCCAGCAGCCTCGGAGGCTACTACGAGCAGTACTTC	CASSLGGYYEQYF	TRBV10-1	few	-	TRBJ2-7
TGTGCCAGCAGTGTGAGGGGCGGGAACACCGGGGAGCTGTTTTTT	CASSVRGGNTGELFF	TRBV2	-	-	TRBJ2-2
TGCGCCAGCGGGTATGAGCAGTTCTTC	CASGYEQFF	TRBV4-1	-	-	TRBJ2-1
TGTGCCATCAGTGAGGGACATAGCACAGATACGCAGTATTTT	CAISEGHSTDTQYF	TRBV10-3	-	-	TRBJ2-3
TGTGCCAGCACTGGGCTAGCGGGAGATCCAGAGTTCTTC	CASTGLAGDPEFF	TRBV2	-	TRBD2	TRBJ2-1
TGTGCCAGCAGTTACGGTGGCGGGAGAAGGCCAGATACGCAGTATTTT	CASSYGGGRRPDTQYF	TRBV6-2/TRBV6-3	-	TRBD2	TRBJ2-3
TGTGCCAGCAGCATCGGACTAGCGGGAGGACAGCGAAATGAGCAGTTCTTC	CASSIGLAGGQRNEQFF	TRBV28	-	TRBD2	TRBJ2-1
TGCGCCAGCAGCCTAAGTACAGGGGGCACAGATACGCAGTATTTT	CASSLSTGGTDTQYF	TRBV4-1	-	TRBD1	TRBJ2-3
TGTGCCTGGAGTGCCCGGACAGTCACCGGGGAGCTGTTTTTT	CAWSARTVTGELFF	TRBV30	-	-	TRBJ2-2
TGTGCCAGCTCACCTGCCGGACAGGGCGGTGGCTACACCTTC	CASSPAGQGGGYTF	TRBV18	once	TRBD1	TRBJ1-2
TGCGCCAGCAGCCTCCAGGGATATGAAAAACTGTTTTTT	CASSLQGYEKLFF	TRBV4-1	-	-	TRBJ1-4
TGTGCCAGCAGCTTGGGGTCGGTGGCTGGAAACACCATATATTTT	CASSLGSVAGNTIYF	TRBV5-8	-	-	TRBJ1-3
TGTGCCAGCAGGTTCGGTAACTATGGCTACACCTTC	CASRFGNYGYTF	TRBV6-5	-	-	TRBJ1-2
TGTGCCAGCAGCTTGGGGGACACAGGGTCTGGGGCCAACGTCCTGACTTTC	CASSLGDTGSGANVLTF	TRBV5-8	-	-	TRBJ2-6
TGCGCCAGCAGCCAACCGGGACTAGCGGGAGGAAAGTACGAGCAGTACTTC	CASSQPGLAGGKYEQYF	TRBV4-1	-	TRBD2	TRBJ2-7
TGTGCCAGCAGTCCAGACAGGTGGGCGAGCTCTGGGGCCAACGTCCTGACTTTC	CASSPDRWASSGANVLTF	TRBV28	-	-	TRBJ2-6
TGTGCCAGCAGCCAGGGACAGATGAACACCGGGGAGCTGTTTTTT	CASSQGQMNTGELFF	TRBV4-2	-	TRBD1	TRBJ2-2
TGTGCCAGCAGTTTGCGGTCAGGGGGGTTTGGAAATTCACCCCTCCACTTT	CASSLRSGGFGNSPLHF	TRBV28	-	TRBD1	TRBJ1-6
TGTGCCATCAGTGAGTCTAACGCCCCGGGACAGCAGTACTTC	CAISESNAPGQQYF	TRBV10-3	-	-	TRBJ2-7
TGTGCCAGCAGCTTGGCCAGGGGGCTGGAGACCCAGTACTTC	CASSLARGLETQYF	TRBV5-4	-	TRBD1	TRBJ2-5
TGTGCCAGCAGTGAGGGGGGGAACTATGGCTACACCTTC	CASSEGGNYGYTF	TRBV6-1	-	-	TRBJ1-2
TGTGCCAGCAGTGAGGGGTACGGGACCTACGAGCAGTACTTC	CASSEGYGTYEQYF	TRBV6-1	-	-	TRBJ2-7
TGCGCCAGCACCCCCCAGGGAGGGAGCACCGGGGAGCTGTTTTTT	CASTPQGGSTGELFF	TRBV5-1	-	TRBD2	TRBJ2-2
TGTGCCAGCACCTCAACGCGGGGGGGAAACACCGGGGAGCTGTTTTTT	CASTSTRGGNTGELFF	TRBV19	-	TRBD2	TRBJ2-2
TGTGCCAGTACCGCCGGGACTAGACTCGAGCAGTACTTC	CASTAGTRLEQYF	TRBV12-3/TRBV12-4	-	TRBD2	TRBJ2-7
TGTGCCAGCAGCCAAGGGGTAGCGGGGGGGCCGAACACCGGGGAGCTGTTTTTT	CASSQGVAGGPNTGELFF	TRBV3-1/TRBV3-2	-	TRBD2	TRBJ2-2
TGTGCCAGCACAAACCGGGGGCAGGGTTATGGAAAACTGTTTTTT	CASTNRGQGYGKLFF	TRBV5-4	-	-	TRBJ1-4
TGCGCCAGCAGCCAATACGGCACCGGGGAGCTGTTTTTT	CASSQYGTGELFF	TRBV4-3	-	-	TRBJ2-2
TGCGCCAGCAGTCAAATCGATGGGGACAGGGGGAACGAGCAGTACTTC	CASSQIDGDRGNEQYF	TRBV23-1	-	TRBD1	TRBJ2-7
TGTGCCAGCAGTGATATGGGGTCGGGCACTGAAGCTTTCTTT	CASSDMGSGTEAFF	TRBV2	-	-	TRBJ1-1
TGTGCCAGCAGCTTGCCGCCCGGGGAGCTGTTTTTT	CASSLPPGELFF	TRBV5-6	-	-	TRBJ2-2
TGTGCCAGCAGTCCGCGGGGGGGAGGCTATGGCTACACCTTC	CASSPRGGGYGYTF	TRBV27	-	-	TRBJ1-2
TGTGCCACCAGCAGATCCGACAGGGGTAATCAGCCCCAGCATTTT	CATSRSDRGNQPQHF	TRBV15	-	TRBD1	TRBJ1-5
TGTGCCAGCAGTCGCGACAGCGGGGGGTTATACGAGCAGTACTTC	CASSRDSGGLYEQYF	TRBV6-5	-	TRBD2	TRBJ2-7
TGTGCCAGCAGTACCAGGACAGGGGCGACCTATGGCTACACCTTC	CASSTRTGATYGYTF	TRBV6-5	-	TRBD1	TRBJ1-2
TGTGCCTGGAGACAAGGGGTGGGCAATGAGCAGTTCTTC	CAWRQGVGNEQFF	TRBV30	once	-	TRBJ2-1
TGTGCCAGCAGCCCGGGCACCTACGAGCAGTACTTC	CASSPGTYEQYF	TRBV7-9	-	-	TRBJ2-7
TGTGCCAGCAGCTCGGTGGGGAACACTGAAGCTTTCTTT	CASSSVGNTEAFF	TRBV7-2	-	-	TRBJ1-1
TGTGCCAGCAGCTTCTTAGCGGGAGGGCCCAATGAGCAGTTCTTC	CASSFLAGGPNEQFF	TRBV14	-	TRBD2	TRBJ2-1